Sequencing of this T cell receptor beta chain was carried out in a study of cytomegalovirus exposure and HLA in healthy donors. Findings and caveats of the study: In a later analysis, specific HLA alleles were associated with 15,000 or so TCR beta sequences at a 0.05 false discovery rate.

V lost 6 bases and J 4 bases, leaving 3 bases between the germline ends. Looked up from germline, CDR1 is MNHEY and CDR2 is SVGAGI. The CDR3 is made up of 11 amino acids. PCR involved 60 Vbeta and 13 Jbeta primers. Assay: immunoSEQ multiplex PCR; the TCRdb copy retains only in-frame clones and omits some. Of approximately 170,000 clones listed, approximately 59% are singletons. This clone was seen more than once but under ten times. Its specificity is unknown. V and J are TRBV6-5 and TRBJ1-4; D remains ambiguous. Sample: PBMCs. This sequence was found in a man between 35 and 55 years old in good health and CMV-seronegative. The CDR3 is CASSLNEKLFF. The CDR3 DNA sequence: TGTGCCAGCAGCCTTAATGAAAAACTGTTTTTT.